Listed below are T cell receptor beta chains from one sample, sequenced in a study of a mutant IDH1 vaccine in newly diagnosed glioma. Their specific antigens are unknown. Data came from immunoSEQ multiplex PCR; TCRdb stores just in-frame clones and leaves some out. The table lists approximately 40,000 clones, 80% to 85% of them singletons. The starting material was PBMCs, obtained from a glioma patient whose treatment included an IDH1 peptide vaccine. The receptors here all came from a middle-aged man with glioma. CDR3s include the opening cysteine and the closing phenylalanine or tryptophan. Each record gives: J gene, clone size, V gene, D gene, CDR3 protein, CDR3 DNA. A D gene is named only where the DNA matches it firmly. The size field is filled for only some rows; it gives once, few, many or a size class.

j_call: TRBJ2-1; clone_size: NA; v_call: TRBV7-9; d_call: TRBD2; cdr3_aa: CASSWGLVWNEQFF; cdr3_nt: TGTGCCAGCAGCTGGGGACTAGTGTGGAATGAGCAGTTCTTC
j_call: TRBJ1-4; clone_size: NA; v_call: TRBV6-5; d_call: TRBD1; cdr3_aa: CASSQRQGRNEKLFF; cdr3_nt: TGTGCCAGCAGTCAGCGACAGGGTCGGAATGAAAAACTGTTTTTT
j_call: TRBJ2-7; clone_size: few; v_call: TRBV30; d_call: TRBD1; cdr3_aa: CACDINRDRVSYEQYF; cdr3_nt: TGTGCCTGCGATATAAACCGGGACAGGGTCTCCTACGAGCAGTACTTC
j_call: TRBJ1-5; clone_size: NA; v_call: TRBV6-1; d_call: TRBD1; cdr3_aa: CASTRDRANQPQHF; cdr3_nt: TGTGCCAGCACTCGAGACAGGGCCAATCAGCCCCAGCATTTT
j_call: TRBJ2-7; clone_size: NA; v_call: TRBV27; d_call: NA; cdr3_aa: CASGASAVYEQYF; cdr3_nt: TGTGCCAGCGGGGCTAGCGCAGTCTACGAGCAGTACTTC
j_call: TRBJ2-1; clone_size: NA; v_call: TRBV4-3; d_call: TRBD2; cdr3_aa: CASSPGLATNEQFF; cdr3_nt: TGCGCCAGCAGCCCAGGACTAGCGACGAATGAGCAGTTCTTC
j_call: TRBJ2-5; clone_size: NA; v_call: TRBV18; d_call: NA; cdr3_aa: CASSSYITAGETQYF; cdr3_nt: TGTGCCAGCTCAAGTTACATCACAGCGGGAGAGACCCAGTACTTC
j_call: TRBJ1-2; clone_size: NA; v_call: TRBV15; d_call: NA; cdr3_aa: CATSRELRDGGYTF; cdr3_nt: TGTGCCACCAGCAGAGAACTGAGGGACGGAGGCTACACCTTC
j_call: TRBJ2-7; clone_size: once; v_call: TRBV20-1; d_call: NA; cdr3_aa: CSAPRTREQYF; cdr3_nt: TGCAGTGCTCCTAGGACTCGCGAGCAGTACTTC
j_call: TRBJ2-7; clone_size: NA; v_call: TRBV15; d_call: NA; cdr3_aa: CATSSQGSSYEQYF; cdr3_nt: TGTGCCACCAGCAGTCAGGGAAGCTCCTACGAGCAGTACTTC
j_call: TRBJ1-5; clone_size: NA; v_call: TRBV19; d_call: TRBD1; cdr3_aa: CASSPQAGTGAYSNQPQHF; cdr3_nt: TGTGCCAGTAGTCCTCAAGCCGGGACAGGGGCCTATAGCAATCAGCCCCAGCATTTT
j_call: TRBJ1-2; clone_size: NA; v_call: TRBV7-8; d_call: TRBD1; cdr3_aa: CASSARQGGNYGYTF; cdr3_nt: TGTGCCAGCAGCGCGCGACAGGGGGGTAACTATGGCTACACCTTC
j_call: TRBJ2-1; clone_size: NA; v_call: TRBV19; d_call: NA; cdr3_aa: CASSTETGLGYNEQFF; cdr3_nt: TGTGCCAGTAGTACTGAAACAGGGCTGGGCTACAATGAGCAGTTCTTC
j_call: TRBJ2-7; clone_size: few; v_call: TRBV5-4; d_call: TRBD2; cdr3_aa: CASSAPSGTSGIRAYEQYF; cdr3_nt: TGTGCCAGCAGCGCCCCCTCCGGGACTAGCGGGATAAGAGCCTACGAGCAGTACTTC
j_call: TRBJ2-5; clone_size: NA; v_call: TRBV12-5; d_call: NA; cdr3_aa: CASGDTGFTQETQYF; cdr3_nt: TGTGCTAGTGGTGATACAGGGTTCACGCAAGAGACCCAGTACTTC
j_call: TRBJ2-5; clone_size: NA; v_call: TRBV15; d_call: NA; cdr3_aa: CATSRDVDPRETQYF; cdr3_nt: TGTGCCACCAGCAGAGATGTGGATCCCCGGGAGACCCAGTACTTC
j_call: TRBJ2-2; clone_size: NA; v_call: TRBV7-2; d_call: NA; cdr3_aa: CASSLRRMSGELFF; cdr3_nt: TGTGCCAGCAGCTTACGCAGAATGTCCGGGGAGCTGTTTTTT
j_call: TRBJ1-5; clone_size: once; v_call: TRBV5-5; d_call: TRBD1; cdr3_aa: CASSSDRAQYSNQPQHF; cdr3_nt: TGTGCCAGCAGCTCAGACAGGGCCCAATATAGCAATCAGCCCCAGCATTTT
j_call: TRBJ1-2; clone_size: NA; v_call: TRBV7-2; d_call: NA; cdr3_aa: CASSARAATYGYTF; cdr3_nt: TGTGCCAGCAGCGCCCGGGCCGCAACCTATGGCTACACCTTC
j_call: TRBJ2-1; clone_size: NA; v_call: TRBV7-9; d_call: TRBD2; cdr3_aa: CASSLGGTRGGLEQFF; cdr3_nt: TGTGCCAGCAGCTTAGGTGGGACTCGGGGGGGTTTGGAGCAGTTCTTC
j_call: TRBJ1-1; clone_size: NA; v_call: TRBV5-6; d_call: TRBD1; cdr3_aa: CASSLNTGQGAMNTEAFF; cdr3_nt: TGTGCCAGCAGCTTGAACACCGGACAGGGGGCCATGAACACTGAAGCTTTCTTT
j_call: TRBJ1-2; clone_size: NA; v_call: TRBV7-9; d_call: TRBD1; cdr3_aa: CASSPGQGAYGYTF; cdr3_nt: TGTGCCAGCAGCCCAGGACAGGGGGCCTATGGCTACACCTTC
j_call: TRBJ2-7; clone_size: NA; v_call: TRBV1; d_call: NA; cdr3_aa: CTSSSPINLRAAYEQYF; cdr3_nt: TGCACCAGCAGCTCGCCAATCAACCTCAGGGCGGCGTACGAGCAGTACTTC
j_call: TRBJ2-3; clone_size: NA; v_call: TRBV11-2; d_call: NA; cdr3_aa: CASSGALATSTDTQYF; cdr3_nt: TGTGCCAGCAGCGGAGCTCTAGCGACTAGCACAGATACGCAGTATTTT
j_call: TRBJ1-2; clone_size: NA; v_call: TRBV2; d_call: TRBD1; cdr3_aa: CASTRDRGGYTF; cdr3_nt: TGTGCCAGCACCAGGGACAGGGGGGGCTACACCTTC
j_call: TRBJ2-7; clone_size: NA; v_call: TRBV20-1; d_call: NA; cdr3_aa: CSARVEYEQYF; cdr3_nt: TGCAGTGCTAGAGTCGAGTACGAGCAGTACTTC
j_call: TRBJ1-2; clone_size: NA; v_call: TRBV5-1; d_call: TRBD1; cdr3_aa: CASSPTSGTGPGYTF; cdr3_nt: TGCGCCAGCAGCCCAACATCAGGGACAGGGCCCGGCTACACCTTC
j_call: TRBJ1-1; clone_size: NA; v_call: TRBV7-9; d_call: NA; cdr3_aa: CASSLGIEAFF; cdr3_nt: TGTGCCAGCAGCTTAGGGATTGAAGCTTTCTTT
j_call: TRBJ2-1; clone_size: NA; v_call: TRBV5-8; d_call: TRBD1; cdr3_aa: CASSSTGLRGEQFF; cdr3_nt: TGTGCCAGCAGCTCGACAGGGTTAAGGGGTGAGCAGTTCTTC
j_call: TRBJ1-2; clone_size: few; v_call: TRBV5-1; d_call: NA; cdr3_aa: CASSPSGQEGYTF; cdr3_nt: TGCGCCAGCAGTCCCTCAGGGCAGGAAGGCTACACCTTC
j_call: TRBJ2-7; clone_size: NA; v_call: TRBV7-6; d_call: TRBD2; cdr3_aa: CASSLGEGRYEQYF; cdr3_nt: TGTGCCAGCAGCTTAGGGGAGGGAAGGTACGAGCAGTACTTC
j_call: TRBJ2-5; clone_size: NA; v_call: TRBV7-3; d_call: NA; cdr3_aa: CASSFVQYQETQYF; cdr3_nt: TGTGCCAGCAGCTTCGTACAGTACCAAGAGACCCAGTACTTC
j_call: TRBJ2-7; clone_size: NA; v_call: TRBV4-1; d_call: NA; cdr3_aa: CASSLDRLAYEQYF; cdr3_nt: TGCGCCAGCAGCCTCGACCGCTTGGCCTACGAGCAGTACTTC
j_call: TRBJ2-7; clone_size: NA; v_call: TRBV28; d_call: NA; cdr3_aa: CASSETAYEQYF; cdr3_nt: TGTGCCAGCAGCGAAACAGCCTACGAGCAGTACTTC
j_call: TRBJ2-5; clone_size: NA; v_call: TRBV2; d_call: TRBD1; cdr3_aa: CAISEDRGAETQYF; cdr3_nt: TGTGCCATCTCTGAGGACAGGGGAGCGGAGACCCAGTACTTC
j_call: TRBJ1-2; clone_size: NA; v_call: TRBV13; d_call: NA; cdr3_aa: CASSLGIGKNYGYTF; cdr3_nt: TGTGCCAGCAGCCTGGGTATAGGGAAGAACTATGGCTACACCTTC
j_call: TRBJ1-2; clone_size: NA; v_call: TRBV2; d_call: TRBD1; cdr3_aa: CASRPGTGGLLGYTF; cdr3_nt: TGTGCCAGCAGGCCCGGGACAGGGGGCTTATTGGGCTACACCTTC
j_call: TRBJ2-7; clone_size: NA; v_call: TRBV14; d_call: NA; cdr3_aa: CASRHDRTYEQYF; cdr3_nt: TGTGCCAGCCGACATGACAGGACCTACGAGCAGTACTTC
j_call: TRBJ1-5; clone_size: NA; v_call: TRBV6-1; d_call: NA; cdr3_aa: CASSEFRLSNQPQHF; cdr3_nt: TGTGCCAGCAGTGAATTCAGACTTAGCAATCAGCCCCAGCATTTT
j_call: TRBJ1-6; clone_size: NA; v_call: TRBV29-1; d_call: NA; cdr3_aa: CSVEDSPNSPLHF; cdr3_nt: TGCAGCGTTGAAGACAGTCCGAATTCACCCCTCCACTTT
j_call: TRBJ2-1; clone_size: NA; v_call: TRBV6-1; d_call: NA; cdr3_aa: CASSELDRFSSYNEQFF; cdr3_nt: TGTGCCAGCAGTGAATTGGACCGATTTAGCTCCTACAATGAGCAGTTCTTC
j_call: TRBJ1-3; clone_size: once; v_call: TRBV7-9; d_call: NA; cdr3_aa: CASSGRSVTFSGNTIYF; cdr3_nt: TGTGCCAGCAGCGGACGAAGCGTAACCTTCTCTGGAAACACCATATATTTT
j_call: TRBJ2-6; clone_size: NA; v_call: TRBV5-6; d_call: NA; cdr3_aa: CASSLGAFSGANVLTF; cdr3_nt: TGTGCCAGCAGCCTAGGGGCCTTCTCTGGGGCCAACGTCCTGACTTTC
j_call: TRBJ2-7; clone_size: NA; v_call: TRBV5-5; d_call: NA; cdr3_aa: CASSLTGTATYEQYF; cdr3_nt: TGTGCCAGCAGTTTAACCGGGACGGCTACCTACGAGCAGTACTTC
j_call: TRBJ2-3; clone_size: once; v_call: TRBV4-1; d_call: NA; cdr3_aa: CASSQDQIGQTSTDTQYF; cdr3_nt: TGCGCCAGCAGCCAAGATCAAATAGGACAGACTAGCACAGATACGCAGTATTTT
j_call: TRBJ1-5; clone_size: NA; v_call: TRBV10-3; d_call: TRBD1; cdr3_aa: CAISEQTGGVQPQHF; cdr3_nt: TGTGCCATCAGTGAGCAGACAGGGGGAGTTCAGCCCCAGCATTTT
j_call: TRBJ2-5; clone_size: NA; v_call: TRBV7-3; d_call: NA; cdr3_aa: CASSRDPQETQYF; cdr3_nt: TGTGCCAGCAGCCGCGACCCCCAAGAGACCCAGTACTTC